This T cell receptor (beta chain) was observed in a study of TIL therapy for anti-PD-1-resistant metastatic lung cancer. CDR1 and CDR2 from the germline V gene are MDHEN and SYDVKM. There are 14 residues in the CDR3. With 3 bases removed from V and 8 bases from J, the gap between germline ends came to 16 bases. The immunoSEQ assay was v3. Profiled with immunoSEQ multiplex PCR; TCRdb holds only in-frame clones, not every one. The data hold more than 45,000 clones, with less than 85% observed a single time. This clone has only a few counts. Time point of the sample: pre-treatment sample, taken before nivolumab and TIL therapy. Enrollment ran from October 2017 to early 2020.

The input for sequencing was blood, taken at baseline. The TCR originated in a person aged 25-85 years with non-small cell lung cancer. The chain combines TRBV28 with TRBJ1-1; D is perhaps TRBD1 (6 bases). DNA for the CDR3: TGTGCCAGCAGTTTCCCGCGGGACACCGAGGAAGCTTTCTTT. Protein product: CASSFPRDTEEAFF.